Detailed here is one T cell receptor beta chain. Its antigen is as yet unknown. The sample originates from a study of OX40 agonist ivuxolimab in advanced cancers. General study findings and limits: With doses of 0.1 to 3.0 mg/kg, CD4+ and CD8+ blood T cells had undergone clonal expansion by week 6.

The assay was immunoSEQ multiplex PCR, and TCRdb's table has in-frame clones only and misses some. The data contain about 17,000 clones, 65% to 90% of them singletons. Germline CDR1 and CDR2: MNHEY and SVGAGI. The germline V and J ends were trimmed by 8 bases and 1 base, with 15 bases remaining between them. This CDR3 is built from 14 residues. The specimen was CD4+ or CD8+ T cells sorted from blood, collected in a trial of the OX40 agonist ivuxolimab. This chain joins TRBV6-5 and TRBJ2-7; the D gene is possibly TRBD2 (6 bases). This sequence was found in an adult with an advanced solid tumor such as melanoma, head and neck, liver or kidney cancer. This CDR3 is CASRTKGRSYEQYF. The DNA of the CDR3 is TGTGCCAGCCGAACCAAGGGGAGGTCCTACGAGCAGTACTTC.